The entry that follows covers one T cell receptor beta chain sequence. Its antigen is currently unknown. TCRdb independently ran MiXCR on the reads; one entry per CDR3 protein. Of more than 300,000 distinct CDR3 sequences detected, about 34% appear once; the ten largest clones hold approximately 13%. The sample belongs to a study of T cell repertoires in cytomegalovirus infection. The wider study: Well-studied HLA-B-restricted epitopes and recently identified HLA-C-restricted epitopes of CMV were both used in the study. Public TCR beta signatures provided an indication of both CMV infection and a matching HLA type. Points from the study as a whole: HLA-C-restricted TCR beta clonotypes specific for CMV led the ex vivo response.

This CDR3 comprises 15 residues. V shed 5 bases and J shed 0 bases, with 11 bases lying between them. Germline V gene data show CDR1 as SGHVS and CDR2 as FQNEAQ. Sequenced material: cultured PBMCs, taken from culture after CMV antigen stimulation. This clonotype was obtained from a human donor in good health (CMV status not recorded). Some clones in this sample may be carry-over from other donors' samples. The chain employs TRBV7-8 and TRBJ1-3; no clear D. The CDR3 DNA sequence: TGTGCCAGCAGCGGTCTGGCAGCCTCTGGAAACACCATATATTTT. It encodes CASSGLAASGNTIYF.